Listed here are 22 T cell receptor beta chains from one sample, sequenced in a study of T cell repertoires in cytomegalovirus infection. From the reads, TCRdb called clonotypes with MiXCR, one entry per CDR3 protein. Of about 740,000 distinct CDR3 sequences detected, approximately 40% appear once; the ten largest clones hold about 2.8%. Sequencing input: PBMCs. The receptors originated from a human donor in good health (CMV status not recorded). Some clones in this sample may be carry-over from other donors' samples.

The V call is TRBV4-1, the J call TRBJ2-5, with D uncertain. V was cut by 0 bases and J by 0 bases, with 11 bases left in between. The CDR3 totals 16 residues. Germline CDR1 and CDR2: MGHRA and YSYEKL. This CDR3 is CASSQDLYRDQETQYF. CDR3 in DNA: TGCGCCAGCAGCCAAGACCTCTACCGGGACCAAGAGACCCAGTACTTC.

CDR3 nucleotides: TGCAGTGCTAGAGATCTAAGCGGGACCACCTACGAGCAGTACTTC. As protein: CSARDLSGTTYEQYF. The V call is TRBV20-1, the J call TRBJ2-7; 7 bases line up with TRBD2. CDR3 size: 15 residues. From germline, CDR1 is DFQATT and CDR2 SNEGSKA (reference sequence). With 0 bases clipped from V and 2 bases from J, the junction kept 7 bases outside the gene matches.

On this clonotype: Relative to the germline gene, one junction end is altered; a read error may explain this. V and J are TRBV6-6 and TRBJ2-5, with 8 bases that match TRBD1. CDR1 MNHNY and CDR2 SVGAGI come from the germline V gene (reference sequence). This CDR3 comprises 15 residues. The CDR3 loop reads CDSRLPRTGSETQYF. The CDR3 DNA follows: TGTGACAGCAGATTGCCCCGGACAGGGTCGGAGACCCAGTACTTC.

On this clonotype itself: One end of the junction varies from germline; a read error may be responsible. This rearrangement joins TRBV12-3 or TRBV12-4 to TRBJ2-1; 9 bases map to TRBD1. The CDR3 spans 15 residues. Here the CDR3 reads CSSIPGTGNYNEQFF. In DNA, the CDR3 is TGTTCCAGCATCCCGGGGACAGGGAACTACAATGAGCAGTTCTTC.

This clonotype was counted a few times. As DNA, the CDR3 is TGTGCCAGCAGCTTTCTCGGGACAGGGGTTTACTATGGCTACACCTTC. The encoded protein is CASSFLGTGVYYGYTF. V is TRBV5-6 and J is TRBJ1-2; 10 bases line up with TRBD1. The ends lost 2 bases at V and 3 bases at J; junction bases unmatched: 7. The CDR3 totals 16 residues. The germline V gene encodes CDR1 SGHDT and CDR2 YYEEEE.

This clonotype occurred a few times. V is TRBV7-9 and J is TRBJ2-7; D remains ambiguous. V dropped 3 bases and J dropped 8 bases, with 11 bases sitting between them. The CDR3 length is 12 residues. CDR1 and CDR2 (germline): SEHNR, FQNEAQ (reference sequence). CDR3 region: CASSFGVQQQYF. The DNA for the CDR3 is TGTGCCAGCAGCTTCGGCGTCCAACAGCAGTACTTC.

This clonotype has a handful of counts. The genes are TRBV6-1 and TRBJ1-6; 8 nucleotides align to TRBD1. Germline trimming cut 6 bases from V and 9 bases from J; bases unmatched to any gene: 13. The V gene's germline CDR1 is MNHNS and CDR2 SASEGT. The CDR3 covers 16 residues. The CDR3 coding sequence is TGTGCCAGCAGACTCGCATTCGGACAGGGAAGTTCACCCCTCCACTTT. Its translation is CASRLAFGQGSSPLHF.

The genes are TRBV20-1 and TRBJ1-2; D unclear. The CDR3 runs to 13 residues. V lost 0 bases and J lost 4, with 9 bases in between. Germline V gives CDR1 DFQATT, CDR2 SNEGSKA (reference sequence). The CDR3 DNA reads as TGCAGTGCTAGAGATCTGCAGTTCTATGGCTACACCTTC. This encodes CSARDLQFYGYTF.

The table lists this clonotype with a few counts. This sequence joins TRBV18 and TRBJ1-5, with TRBD1 matching over 7 bases. This CDR3 comprises 16 residues. Germline V gene data show CDR1 as KGHSH and CDR2 as LQKENI. Trimming at V came to 3 bases and at J to 6 bases, leaving 11 bases not matched to a gene. CDR3 sequence: CASSPAGGGGAQPQHF. Written as DNA, the CDR3 is TGTGCCAGCTCACCCGCAGGGGGAGGGGGCGCTCAGCCCCAGCATTTT.

The V and J genes are TRBV6-1 and TRBJ1-1; 8 nucleotides align to TRBD1. CDR1 is MNHNS and CDR2 is SASEGT in the germline V gene. The CDR3 extends over 15 amino acids. The ends lost 3 bases at V and 2 bases at J; junction bases unmatched: 5. CDR3 protein: CASSERQGTNTEAFF. The CDR3 DNA is TGTGCCAGCAGTGAGAGACAGGGGACAAACACTGAAGCTTTCTTT.

The J gene is TRBJ1-1, the V gene TRBV7-2; TRBD1 agrees at 8 bases. Looked up from germline, CDR1 is SGHTA and CDR2 is FQGNSA. This CDR3 spans 14 amino acids. The V segment lost 5 bases and the J segment 4 bases; nucleotides outside the gene matches: 6. The CDR3 reads CASSPATGGTEAFF. The CDR3 bases are TGTGCCAGCAGCCCCGCAACAGGGGGCACTGAAGCTTTCTTT.

A few counts support this clonotype. The chain employs TRBV7-6 and TRBJ2-7; D is unclear. CDR1 is SGHVS and CDR2 is FNYEAQ in the germline V gene. Trimming left V 2 bases short and J 6 bases short, with 14 bases between. The CDR3 has 14 amino acids. The CDR3 reads CASSLRAGISEQYF. CDR3 DNA: TGTGCCAGCAGCTTACGGGCAGGAATAAGCGAGCAGTACTTC.

CDR3 sequence (DNA): TGTGCCAGCAGCCGCCCAACAGGGGAGAGGCAAGAGACCCAGTACTTC. The encoded protein is CASSRPTGERQETQYF. The chain joins TRBV5-4 to TRBJ2-5, with TRBD1 identical over 7 bases. From germline, CDR1 is SGHNT and CDR2 YYREEE (reference sequence). The CDR3 consists of 16 residues. After removal of 4 bases from V and 2 bases from J, the junction contained 11 bases not matched to a gene.

The gene calls are TRBV6-5 and TRBJ1-5, with D hard to call. Per germline, CDR1 MNHEY and CDR2 SVGAGI. Trimming cost V 4 bases and J 11 bases, with 9 bases left between them. CDR3 length: 11 residues. Written as DNA, the CDR3 is TGTGCCAGCAGTTCCGGGATGGCCCAGCATTTT. This gives the protein CASSSGMAQHF.

The chain has TRBV20-1 and TRBJ2-7; D gene unclear. Germline V CDR1 and CDR2: DFQATT, SNEGSKA (reference sequence). V shed 2 bases and J shed 2 bases, with 13 bases lying between them. The CDR3 spans 14 residues. The CDR3 region has the DNA TGCAGTGCTAGAAGGCCGGCAGATCCCTACGAGCAGTACTTC. It specifies CSARRPADPYEQYF.

J is TRBJ1-5 and V is TRBV20-1; no firm D call. The CDR3 has 13 residues. Looked up from germline, CDR1 is DFQATT and CDR2 is SNEGSKA (reference sequence). The germline V and J ends were trimmed by 0 bases and 5 bases, with 8 bases remaining between them. The CDR3 nucleotides are TGCAGTGCTAGAGATATCGATCATCAGCCCCAGCATTTT. It specifies CSARDIDHQPQHF.

This clonotype was detected only a few times. The genes are TRBV2 and TRBJ1-2; 8 bases map to TRBD1. V was clipped by 4 bases and J by 3 bases; unmatched bases: 7. The germline CDR1 and CDR2 sequences are SNHLY and FYNNEI. The length of the CDR3 is 15 residues. CDR3 nucleotides: TGTGCCAGCAGTGGAGGGCAGGGGGCAGACTATGGCTACACCTTC. This encodes CASSGGQGADYGYTF.

This clonotype was seen a few times. This sequence joins TRBV11-2 and TRBJ2-1; D remains unclear. CDR1 and CDR2 (germline): SGHAT, FQNNGV. CDR3 length: 12 amino acids. Trimming took off 5 bases at V and 8 bases at J, with 10 bases between the two ends. The CDR3 is CASSLYVDEQFF. CDR3 DNA: TGTGCCAGCAGCCTCTATGTCGATGAGCAGTTCTTC.

The chain recombines TRBV5-6 with TRBJ1-5; D is unclear. Germline loops: CDR1 SGHDT, CDR2 YYEEEE. Deletions cut 4 bases from V and 3 bases from J, with 5 bases between. The CDR3 has 12 residues. The CDR3, as DNA: TGTGCCAGCAGCCGTTACAATCAGCCCCAGCATTTT. It translates to CASSRYNQPQHF.

V and J are TRBV20-1 and TRBJ2-3; D not certain. V was clipped by 0 bases and J by 6 bases, with 10 bases between them. Germline V lookup: CDR1 DFQATT, CDR2 SNEGSKA (reference sequence). The CDR3 consists of 13 residues. The CDR3 here is CSARDIKVDTQYF. The CDR3 DNA is TGCAGTGCTAGAGATATTAAGGTGGATACGCAGTATTTT.

The rearrangement uses TRBV4-1 and TRBJ1-2; 12 bases fit TRBD1. In germline, CDR1 is MGHRA, CDR2 YSYEKL. J lost 4 bases, V lost 3 bases, and 6 bases had no gene match. The CDR3 has 16 amino acids. This CDR3 is CASSQAGTGGFYGYTF. CDR3 in DNA: TGCGCCAGCAGCCAGGCAGGGACAGGGGGCTTCTATGGCTACACCTTC.

The genes are TRBV18 and TRBJ2-5, with D unclear. The V and J ends lost 6 bases and 2 bases respectively, with 7 bases between them. The CDR3 sequence is 12 residues long. Per germline, CDR1 KGHSH and CDR2 LQKENI. The CDR3 protein is CASSTAQETQYF. The CDR3 region has the DNA TGTGCCAGCTCCACGGCTCAAGAGACCCAGTACTTC. The variable domain in full, with the rest retrieved from reference TRBV18 and TRBJ2-5, is NAGVMQNPRHLVRRRGQEARLRCSPMKGHSHVYWYRQLPEEGLKFMVYLQKENIIDESGMPKERFSAEFPKEGPSILRIQQVVRGDSAAYFCASSTAQETQYFGPGTRLLVL.